These 8 T cell receptor beta chains came from one sample sequenced in a study of blood T cell repertoires in COVID-19. Method: immunoSEQ multiplex PCR; TCRdb's copy keeps in-frame clones and lacks some. The sample holds about 68,000 clones; roughly 90% are singletons and the top ten take roughly 8.8%. Sequenced: peripheral blood. The receptors here all came from a man aged 25-45 years with acute or convalescent COVID-19.

The chain carries TRBV28 and TRBJ1-4; TRBD1 matches at 7 bases. The CDR3 is made up of 15 amino acids. CDR1 is MDHEN and CDR2 is SYDVKM in the germline V gene. Trimming took 6 bases from V and 8 from J; bases not matched to a gene: 12. The CDR3 bases are TGTGCCAGCAGCACACAAGAAGGGGGCGGGGAAAAACTGTTTTTT. Its protein product is CASSTQEGGGEKLFF.

V is TRBV28 and J is TRBJ2-1; 8 bases align to TRBD1. Germline CDR1 MDHEN, CDR2 SYDVKM. With 5 bases clipped from V and 7 bases from J, the junction kept 4 bases outside the gene matches. The CDR3 is 13 residues long. CDR3 nucleotide sequence: TGTGCCAGCAGTATCGGGACAGGAAATGAGCAGTTCTTC. Its translation: CASSIGTGNEQFF.

The chain has TRBV28 and TRBJ2-1; 11 bases agree with TRBD2. CDR3 size: 18 residues. V was clipped by 2 bases and J by 0 bases; unmatched bases: 6. Per germline, CDR1 MDHEN and CDR2 SYDVKM. DNA of the CDR3: TGTGCCAGCAGTTTAATTCCTAGCGGGAGGAGCTCCTACAATGAGCAGTTCTTC. Its protein is CASSLIPSGRSSYNEQFF.

The chain carries TRBV30 and TRBJ2-3; 8 bases match TRBD1. Germline-derived CDR1 and CDR2 are GTSNPN and SVGIG (reference sequence). This CDR3 spans 14 amino acids. The CDR3 DNA follows: TGTGCTGGGACAGGAGATACTCGGGCCGTTACGCAGTATTTT. The encoded protein is CAGTGDTRAVTQYF. Supplemented by reference TRBV30 and TRBJ2-3, the full variable domain reads SQTIHQWPATLVQPVGSPLSLECTVEGTSNPNLYWYRQAAGRGLQLLFYSVGIGQISSEVPQNLSASRPQDRQFILSSKKLLLSDSGFYLCAGTGDTRAVTQYFGPGTRLTVL.

The CDR3 here is CASSTGFGGYTF. In DNA, the CDR3 is TGTGCCAGCAGTACAGGGTTTGGGGGCTACACCTTC. V gene TRBV28 combines with J gene TRBJ1-2; D is perhaps TRBD1 (6 bases). The CDR3 is 12 amino acids. Per the germline V gene, CDR1 is MDHEN and CDR2 is SYDVKM. V lost 5 bases and J 8 bases, leaving 12 bases between the germline ends.

The chain employs TRBV27 and TRBJ2-1, with a weak D call TRBD2 (5 bases). Trimming removed 3 bases at V and 1 base at J, with 13 bases between. The germline V gene has CDR1 MNHEY and CDR2 SMNVEV (reference sequence). CDR3 length: 16 amino acids. CDR3 in DNA: TGTGCCAGCAGTTTCCGGAGGAGTGGGTCCTACAATGAGCAGTTCTTC. This sequence encodes CASSFRRSGSYNEQFF.

The CDR3 reads CASSFQQAAKNIQYF. CDR3 DNA sequence: TGTGCCAGCAGCTTCCAACAGGCAGCCAAAAACATTCAGTACTTC. The V gene is TRBV7-2, the J gene TRBJ2-4; TRBD1 is a possible D gene (5 bases). Trimming took off 3 bases at V and 0 bases at J, with 9 bases between the two ends. This CDR3 spans 15 amino acids. Germline values: CDR1 SGHTA, CDR2 FQGNSA.

V is TRBV28 and J is TRBJ2-2, with TRBD2 as a possible D gene (5 bases). The CDR3 has 16 amino acids. Germline CDR1 and CDR2: MDHEN and SYDVKM. Trimming left V 4 bases short and J 7 bases short, with 19 bases between. The CDR3 protein is CASSSGKPKDGGELFF. The CDR3 DNA reads TGTGCCAGCAGTTCGGGAAAGCCCAAAGATGGCGGGGAGCTGTTTTTT.